This T cell receptor (beta chain) is from a study of T cell repertoires in cytomegalovirus infection. To note about this clonotype: What it binds is unknown.

General study results and limits: The cumulative frequency of public TCR beta families distinguished individuals who carried CMV together with the relevant HLA.

Trimming removed 4 bases from V and 7 bases from J, with 14 bases in between. The CDR3 totals 14 residues. Germline CDR1 reads SGHDT; CDR2 reads YYEEEE. MiXCR was run by TCRdb on the reads, yielding one entry per CDR3 protein. The sample records hundreds of thousands of distinct CDR3 sequences, 25% to 35% being singletons. This chain uses TRBV5-6 with TRBJ1-4; D is possibly TRBD1 (6 bases). This TCR came from a human donor in good health (CMV status not recorded). Some clones in this sample may be carry-over from other donors' samples. Sample: cultured PBMCs, taken from culture after CMV antigen stimulation. The CDR3 nucleotides read TGTGCCAGCAGCCCAGGGGTGAAGGGTGAAAAACTGTTTTTT. Residues: CASSPGVKGEKLFF.